This record looks at one T cell receptor (beta chain) sequence and its context. The sample holds many counts of this clonotype. Its cognate antigen has yet to be identified. No base qualities exist here, and no much larger clone lies one base off it. The sample comes from a study of Graves' ophthalmopathy and Graves' hyperthyroidism (dated by TCRdb to the late 2010s). With respect to the entire study: Peripheral blood samples were taken at the time of initial diagnosis, before any treatment was given. TCR beta repertoire signatures were used to distinguish Graves' ophthalmopathy from Graves' hyperthyroidism and to predict progression to ophthalmopathy. In total, 135 blood samples were TCR-sequenced: 40 to 45 ophthalmopathy, under 80 hyperthyroidism and some 17 hyperthyroidism-to-ophthalmopathy patients. To explore V-J signatures distinguishing ophthalmopathy from hyperthyroidism, a discovery set of 100 patients (43 ophthalmopathy, over 55 stable hyperthyroidism) was enrolled. An independent validation cohort comprised about 20 hyperthyroidism patients and 17 patients who later progressed from hyperthyroidism to ophthalmopathy. In over five hyperthyroidism patients, T-cell repertoires of thyroid tissue and blood were compared. Following sample collection, hyperthyroidism patients were given methimazole at a starting dose of 30 mg daily, and ophthalmopathy patients were given high-dose intravenous methylprednisolone. The approximately 90 discovery patients were randomly split 7:3 into training and test sets.

Stable hyperthyroidism was defined as no progression to ophthalmopathy within 18 months of follow-up. Patients with hyperthyroidism were aged 18 to 65 years, had been newly diagnosed, and had a disease duration of less than 2 months. Patients with other autoimmune diseases, uncontrolled infections, pregnancy or lactation were excluded from the study. Clinical symptoms, serum thyroxine, TRAb, thyroid ultrasound and orbital computed tomography were used for diagnosis. PBMCs were isolated from 10 ml of fresh peripheral blood by Ficoll-Paque density gradient centrifugation. Total RNA was extracted using Trizol reagent, and RNA quality was checked on an Agilent 2100 Bioanalyzer. For repertoire sequencing, TCR beta CDR3 regions were amplified from RNA transcripts. The first round was an RT-PCR using HTBI primers with the Qiagen OneStep RT-PCR kit, and this first round was followed by a second-round multiplex PCR, then size selection and purification. The libraries underwent paired-end sequencing with 100 bp reads on an Illumina HiSeq2000. On the study's bioinformatics: Reads were processed with SOAPnuke, discarding reads with adapters, uncalled bases, mean Phred below 15, or no exact constant-primer or identifier match. COPE v1.2.5 was used to merge the high-quality paired reads. Clonotypes were defined as unique nucleotide sequences and were aligned to IMGT TRB V, D and J references using MiTCR v1.1. Analysis was restricted to V-J combinations with a frequency above 0.0001, which covered 98% to 99.2% of repertoires. For each V-J combination, a TCR clonal expansion and chaos score was defined as F50 clonal expansion divided by the chaos observed in the TCRdist matrix. Welch's t-statistics and random forest were used to reduce features to approximately 13 V-J combinations, which were fed into a naive Bayes classifier. The similarity between thyroid and blood repertoires was quantified using the Morisita-Horn index. TCRdb ran its own pipeline on the public reads, namely fastp trimming at Q25 and MiXCR clone calling, and kept in-frame beta chains. Each entry merges the rows of one CDR3 protein and shows their most common DNA and genes. These V and J calls originate from TCRdb's pipeline instead of the authors' own analysis. This sample has hundreds of thousands of distinct CDR3 sequences in its table, and around a fifth of those were observed once. Roughly 3% of the sample is taken by the ten largest.

Here is what the overall study found, with its caveats: No statistical method was used to predetermine the sample size, and group allocation was not hidden from the investigators. Most of the expanded thyroid clonotypes with a frequency above 0.001 were also detected in blood, and it was suggested that the thyroid immune response may be reflected by blood repertoires. In cross-validation, the 13-signature model distinguished ophthalmopathy from stable hyperthyroidism with approximately 90% sensitivity and about 84% specificity, and in the test set the corresponding values were roughly 80% and 76%. In validation, the model predicted ophthalmopathy progression with 70.59% sensitivity and about 77% specificity; eleven to twelve predicted patients were CT-confirmed with GO in a median of approximately 6.5 months.

This sequence originates from a woman aged 18-29 years with stable Graves' hyperthyroidism. Donor details come from another sample of the same person, matched by shared clones. The sequencing sample was made of peripheral blood.

This receptor carries the CDR3 CASSRIGTGESPLHF. In nucleotides, the sequence is TGTGCCAGCAGTCGAATCGGGACAGGGGAATCACCCCTCCACTTT. The sequence links TRBV12-3 or TRBV12-4 to TRBJ1-6, with 10 central nucleotides matching TRBD1. At the junction V is shortened by 5 bases and J by 10 bases; bases outside the gene matches: 8. The CDR3 spans 15 residues, from the cysteine through the phenylalanine. Only CDR3 DNA is held: 45 bases, read in frame from base 1.